This passage covers 30 T cell receptor beta chains from one sample sequenced in a study of blood T cells in healthy people across ages. A second PCR of about 7 to 11 cycles used a sample-barcoded 5' primer and a J-beta primer mix. MiXCR, applied by TCRdb to the 5' RACE reads, yields one record per CDR3 protein. Altogether about 830,000 distinct CDR3 sequences are present, around 62% being singletons, with the ten largest covering roughly 26%. The sequenced sample consisted of blood. The receptors originated from a man aged 25 to 40 in good health.

This chain connects TRBV7-9 to TRBJ1-6; possible D gene TRBD1, 5 bases. The germline gives CDR1 SEHNR, CDR2 FQNEAQ (reference sequence). The CDR3 length is 13 residues. V dropped 5 bases and J dropped 9 bases, with 11 bases sitting between them. In DNA, the CDR3 is TGTGCCAGCAGCCCAGGGTTAGCTTCACCCCTCCACTTT. Protein sequence: CASSPGLASPLHF.

This clonotype has just a few counts. The V and J genes are TRBV5-1 and TRBJ2-7; 10 nucleotides line up with TRBD1. The CDR3 is made up of 15 amino acids. Losses at the gene ends were 4 bases for V and 5 bases for J; bases not matched to a gene: 9. The V gene's germline CDR1 is SGHRS and CDR2 YFSETQ. The CDR3 protein is CASSLDRGPFHEQYF. DNA of the CDR3: TGCGCCAGCAGCCTTGACAGGGGGCCTTTCCACGAGCAGTACTTC.

This clonotype was counted ten times or more. The chain combines TRBV2 with TRBJ2-7, with a possible D match to TRBD2 (5 bases). The germline V gene has CDR1 SNHLY and CDR2 FYNNEI. This CDR3 is built from 13 residues. V gave up 6 bases and J gave up 7 bases, with 16 bases separating them. The CDR3 DNA is TGTGCCAGCAGGGACGGGCCCGGAGGAGAGCAGTACTTC. Protein sequence: CASRDGPGGEQYF.

The chain employs TRBV5-1 and TRBJ2-6, with D unclear. CDR1 is SGHRS, CDR2 YFSETQ, per germline. The CDR3 runs 15 residues. Trimming removed 5 bases from V and 0 bases from J, with 9 bases in between. CDR3 coding DNA: TGCGCCAGCAGACCCCAGGTCTCTGGGGCCAACGTCCTGACTTTC. This codes for CASRPQVSGANVLTF.

The chain is built from TRBV28 and TRBJ2-7; D unresolved. The CDR3 has 16 amino acids. Germline-derived CDR1 and CDR2 are MDHEN and SYDVKM. The V end was cut by 2 bases, the J end by 4 bases, with 18 bases between. The chain's CDR3 is CASSLTSVTGLYEQYF. Here the CDR3 DNA reads TGTGCCAGCAGTTTAACGTCCGTGACGGGCCTTTACGAGCAGTACTTC.

The rearrangement links TRBV28 to TRBJ2-6; the match to TRBD1 covers 9 bases. The CDR3 sequence is 17 residues long. Per the germline V gene, CDR1 is MDHEN and CDR2 is SYDVKM. V dropped 6 bases and J dropped 2; count of bases not matched to a gene: 8. Written as DNA, the CDR3 is TGTGCCAGCAGCTCGGGACAGGGTGTAACTGGGGCCAACGTCCTGACTTTC. Translating it yields CASSSGQGVTGANVLTF.

This clonotype was recorded once. The chain recombines TRBV5-6 with TRBJ2-1; D might be TRBD2 (6 bases). CDR3 length: 13 residues. The V end lost 4 bases, the J end lost 10 bases, and 15 bases lay between the germline ends. Germline values: CDR1 SGHDT, CDR2 YYEEEE. The CDR3 loop reads CASSAQTRDEQFF. In DNA form, the CDR3 reads TGTGCCAGCAGCGCTCAGACTAGAGACGAGCAGTTCTTC.

This chain joins TRBV5-1 and TRBJ1-1, with TRBD1 as a possible D gene (6 bases). In germline, CDR1 is SGHRS, CDR2 YFSETQ. Trimming took off 4 bases at V and 3 bases at J, with 16 bases between the two ends. This CDR3 region has 15 residues. CDR3 protein: CASSTLQGSDTEAFF. Here the CDR3 DNA reads TGCGCCAGCAGCACTCTTCAGGGGTCGGACACTGAAGCTTTCTTT.

This chain connects TRBV5-1 to TRBJ2-6; 8 bases line up with TRBD1. The germline gives CDR1 SGHRS, CDR2 YFSETQ. The CDR3 runs to 18 residues. V lost 0 bases and J lost 0; bases outside the gene matches: 5. The CDR3 region is CASSLDGQGVSGANVLTF. CDR3 in DNA: TGCGCCAGCAGCTTGGATGGACAGGGCGTCTCTGGGGCCAACGTCCTGACTTTC.

The chain couples TRBV15 to TRBJ2-7; D might be TRBD1 (5 bases). The CDR3 spans 14 residues. Germline CDR1 LNHNV, CDR2 YYDKDF (reference sequence). The germline V and J ends were trimmed by 2 bases and 3 bases, with 11 bases remaining between them. The CDR3 nucleotides read TGTGCCACCAGCAGACCAGGGATCGGCTACGAGCAGTACTTC. This encodes CATSRPGIGYEQYF. Full variable domain (remainder filled in from reference TRBV15 and TRBJ2-7): DAMVIQNPRYQVTQFGKPVTLSCSQTLNHNVMYWYQQKSSQAPKLLFHYYDKDFNNEADTPDNFQSRRPNTSFCFLDIRSPGLGDTAMYLCATSRPGIGYEQYFGPGTRLTVT.

The J gene is TRBJ2-1, the V gene TRBV3-1; no reliable D call. CDR1 LGHDT and CDR2 YNNKEL come from the germline V gene (reference sequence). V was clipped by 4 bases and J by 9 bases, with 16 bases between them. The CDR3 has 14 amino acids. The CDR3 bases are TGTGCCAGCAGCCCCCAGATAACTTTTAGTGAGCAGTTCTTC. Amino acid sequence: CASSPQITFSEQFF.

This clonotype appeared a few times. The chain recombines TRBV20-1 with TRBJ2-5; perhaps TRBD2 as D (5 bases). Trimming pared 1 base from V and 9 bases from J, leaving 18 bases between. Per germline, CDR1 DFQATT and CDR2 SNEGSKA (reference sequence). The CDR3 contains 14 residues. The CDR3: CSARVNRGIGSQYF. Here the CDR3 DNA reads TGCAGTGCTAGAGTGAACCGGGGTATTGGGTCCCAGTACTTC.

This clonotype occurred a few times. The chain combines TRBV6-1 with TRBJ2-2, with TRBD2 matching over 12 bases. V was pared by 7 bases and J by 7 bases, with 4 bases of the junction left unmatched. Germline V CDR1 and CDR2: MNHNS, SASEGT. The CDR3 consists of 14 residues. The CDR3 DNA sequence: TGTGCCAGCATTACTAGCGGGGGGCACGGGGAGCTGTTTTTT. Translating it yields CASITSGGHGELFF.

This sequence joins TRBV28 and TRBJ2-1; 8 nucleotides match TRBD1. V gave up 6 bases and J gave up 3 bases; unmatched junction bases: 7. CDR1 and CDR2 from the germline V gene are MDHEN and SYDVKM. The CDR3 is 15 residues long. The CDR3 loop is CASSPGQEVYNEQFF. The CDR3, as DNA: TGTGCCAGCAGCCCGGGACAGGAGGTCTACAATGAGCAGTTCTTC.

The table lists this clonotype with a few counts. The genes are TRBV7-2 and TRBJ2-7, with a weak D call TRBD2 (6 bases). CDR1 is SGHTA and CDR2 is FQGNSA in the germline V gene. The CDR3 has 16 amino acids. V lost 5 bases and J 3 bases, leaving 20 bases between the germline ends. The CDR3 DNA reads as TGTGCCAGCAGCCGAGATTGGCGGGGTTTAGGCTACGAGCAGTACTTC. As protein: CASSRDWRGLGYEQYF.

The chain joins TRBV7-2 to TRBJ2-5, with 10 bases identical to TRBD2. V was pared by 2 bases and J by 5 bases, with 5 bases of the junction left unmatched. The CDR3 consists of 15 residues. Germline V CDR1 and CDR2: SGHTA, FQGNSA. CDR3 nucleotides: TGTGCCAGCAGCTTACAACGAGCGGGAGGGGAGACCCAGTACTTC. Its protein is CASSLQRAGGETQYF.

The V gene is TRBV20-1, the J gene TRBJ2-7; 9 bases are a match to TRBD1. V dropped 4 bases and J dropped 1; count of bases not matched to a gene: 2. Germline lookup yields CDR1 DFQATT and CDR2 SNEGSKA (reference sequence). The CDR3 has 13 amino acids. The CDR3 reads CSATGTGSYEQYF. DNA of the CDR3: TGCAGTGCTACCGGGACAGGGTCCTACGAGCAGTACTTC.

This clonotype occurred many times. The CDR3 coding sequence is TGTGCCAGCAGCTTAACAGGGGACAGAACAGATACGCAGTATTTT. Encoded protein: CASSLTGDRTDTQYF. This chain uses TRBV7-3 with TRBJ2-3, with 7 bases fitting TRBD1. The CDR3 runs 15 residues. The ends lost 0 bases at V and 3 bases at J; junction bases unmatched: 3. Germline V gives CDR1 SGHTA, CDR2 FQGTGA.

This clonotype was counted a few times. The gene calls are TRBV9 and TRBJ2-7; no firm D call. From germline, CDR1 is SGDLS and CDR2 YYNGEE. This CDR3 contains 14 residues. The ends were cut back, 1 base at V and 0 bases at J, with 8 bases in the middle. CDR3 region: CASSVTSTSYEQYF. CDR3 coding DNA: TGTGCCAGCAGCGTAACAAGCACCTCCTACGAGCAGTACTTC.

As DNA, the CDR3 is TGCGCCAGCAGCCAAGTTTTGGGGGGAAATTCACCCCTCCACTTT. Protein: CASSQVLGGNSPLHF. The chain joins TRBV4-3 to TRBJ1-6; maybe TRBD1 (5 bases). Germline values: CDR1 LGHNA, CDR2 YSLEER. Trimming took 1 base from V and 7 from J, leaving 11 bases between them. This CDR3 contains 15 residues.

This chain uses TRBV9 with TRBJ2-1; TRBD2 matches at 10 bases. The V segment lost 0 bases and the J segment 6 bases; nucleotides outside the gene matches: 9. From germline, CDR1 is SGDLS and CDR2 YYNGEE. CDR3 length: 17 residues. The CDR3 coding sequence is TGTGCCAGCAGCGTAGCCGAGCTGGGACTAGCGAGCAATGAGCAGTTCTTC. Its translation is CASSVAELGLASNEQFF.

The table lists this clonotype with a count of one. DNA of the CDR3: TGTGCCAGCAGCGTAGGACAGCTCCCTCGGGAGACCCAGTACTTC. Translated, it gives CASSVGQLPRETQYF. The chain links TRBV9 to TRBJ2-7; perhaps TRBD1 as D (5 bases). The DNA end is more similar to TRBJ2-5, so the J call may be wrong. Germline lookup yields CDR1 SGDLS and CDR2 YYNGEE. The CDR3 runs to 15 residues.

The J gene is TRBJ2-7, the V gene TRBV20-1, with TRBD1 identical over 8 bases. This CDR3 has 14 residues. Germline CDR1 is DFQATT and CDR2 is SNEGSKA (reference sequence). V shed 2 bases, J shed 3 bases, and the junction held 6 bases outside the gene matches. This chain's CDR3 is CSARPTGVSYEQYF. The DNA for the CDR3 is TGCAGTGCTAGACCGACAGGGGTGAGCTACGAGCAGTACTTC.

The V gene is TRBV14, the J gene TRBJ2-5; 7 bases line up with TRBD1. This CDR3 has 15 residues. Trimming removed 3 bases from V and 4 bases from J; junction bases left unmatched: 8. Germline V lookup: CDR1 SGHDN, CDR2 FVKESK. In nucleotides, the CDR3 is TGTGCCAGCAGCCATTGGAACGACAGGGCAGAGACCCAGTACTTC. Protein product: CASSHWNDRAETQYF.

This clonotype turned up a few times. Here the CDR3 DNA reads TGTGCCACCAGTATTTCGGGACAGGGGGTCTCCTACGAGCAGTACTTC. Its protein product is CATSISGQGVSYEQYF. V is TRBV15 and J is TRBJ2-7, with 11 bases aligning to TRBD1. CDR3 length: 16 amino acids. Germline V gene lookup returns CDR1 LNHNV and CDR2 YYDKDF (reference sequence). The ends lost 6 bases at V and 0 bases at J; junction bases unmatched: 7. The whole variable domain, remainder taken from reference TRBV15 and TRBJ2-7, is DAMVIQNPRYQVTQFGKPVTLSCSQTLNHNVMYWYQQKSSQAPKLLFHYYDKDFNNEADTPDNFQSRRPNTSFCFLDIRSPGLGDTAMYLCATSISGQGVSYEQYFGPGTRLTVT.

The chain recombines TRBV27 with TRBJ2-7; 9 bases align to TRBD1. The ends lost 5 bases at V and 4 bases at J; junction bases unmatched: 6. CDR1 MNHEY and CDR2 SMNVEV come from the germline V gene (reference sequence). The CDR3 has 14 amino acids. The CDR3 spells CASSHWGTGYEQYF. The CDR3 DNA follows: TGTGCCAGCAGTCACTGGGGGACAGGGTACGAGCAGTACTTC.

This chain connects TRBV3-1 to TRBJ1-2; D is uncertain. Germline V gives CDR1 LGHDT, CDR2 YNNKEL (reference sequence). Trimming took 0 bases from V and 4 from J, leaving 18 bases between them. The CDR3 loop spans 17 amino acids. CDR3 nucleotides: TGTGCCAGCAGCCAAGATAGTGGGGATCGAGCCCTCTATGGCTACACCTTC. Amino acid sequence: CASSQDSGDRALYGYTF.

The V and J genes are TRBV10-3 and TRBJ2-4; D is possibly TRBD1 (6 bases). Judging by the DNA end, TRBJ2-7 fits better; the J call may be wrong. The CDR3 length is 14 residues. CDR1 is ENHRY and CDR2 is SYGVKD in the germline V gene. CDR3 DNA: TGTGCCATCAGTGAAAGGCGGACAGACTACGAGCAGTACTTC. This encodes CAISERRTDYEQYF.

The chain links TRBV3-1 to TRBJ1-2; 7 bases line up with TRBD1. Germline V lookup: CDR1 LGHDT, CDR2 YNNKEL (reference sequence). The V segment lost 4 bases and the J segment 8 bases; nucleotides outside the gene matches: 10. The CDR3 spans 14 residues. CDR3 residues: CASSLGQLSYGYTF. CDR3 in DNA: TGTGCCAGCAGCCTGGGACAGTTGTCCTACGGCTACACCTTC.

The chain joins TRBV12-3 or TRBV12-4 to TRBJ2-7; D gene uncertain. The CDR3 runs to 14 residues. Trimming removed 5 bases at V and 4 bases at J, with 15 bases between. The CDR3 nucleotides read TGTGCCAGCAGTCCCTTTAGGCAAGGTTACGAGCAGTACTTC. Amino acid sequence: CASSPFRQGYEQYF.